This record covers a single TCR beta chain. This clone was observed once. Its binding antigen is unknown. The record has no base qualities; no much larger clone is one base away. For this chain, trimming is 3 bases at the V end and 5 bases at the J end, and the number of junction bases without a gene match is 3. CDR1 and CDR2 are drawn from the germline V gene (reference sequence): LNHDA, SQIVND. Reading from cysteine to phenylalanine, the CDR3 counts 15 amino acids. Of all the DNA, just the CDR3 is kept, 45 bases in frame from base 1. TCR beta CDR3 regions were amplified from genomic DNA with the immunoSEQ assay, a bias-controlled multiplex PCR using V- and J-specific primers. In a second PCR step, the CDR3 amplicons were tagged with a proprietary barcode plus Illumina adapter sequences. An Illumina MiSeq instrument was used for sequencing of the CDR3 libraries. The published analysis was carried out like this. immunoSEQ Analyzer 3.0 was used for export and quality control, with R Bioconductor and Immunarch used for downstream analyses. Only productive rearrangements in the normalized downsampled data set were used to calculate repertoire metrics. In the normalized cohort, a clonotype counted as pathologically expanded if the clonotype was larger than 5 templates. The Inverse Simpson Index served as the measure of repertoire diversity. CMV-specificity analyses were carried out on the non-normalized data set to capture all clonotypes. The clones in this table, taken by TCRdb from immuneACCESS, are in-frame only. Not every clone is retained; where verified, under half of the shortfall comes from an unresolved V gene, and the cause of the rest is unknown. V, J and clone size are those of that table, while D and trimming were read from the DNA. This sample comprises about 12,000 clones, over 85% of them detected only once. The ten largest make up 6.5% to 9% of the sample.

These data belong to a study of T cell clonotyping in hematopoietic cell transplantation (TCRdb year 2021). Regarding the study in general: A total of 110 to 150 blood samples were collected in the study from some 40 consecutive transplant recipients and their related donors. Recruitment of patients was conducted between 2015 and January 2017, and follow-up was continued until September 2020 or death.

Sample time point, as interpreted from the label and publication: 100 days after allo-HCT. Blood samples were obtained from recipients approximately 28 days before transplant and at days 30, 100 and 180 after transplant. Using Nuclei Lysis Solution, genomic DNA was extracted from unfractionated peripheral blood mononuclear cells that were either fresh or cryopreserved. Summary of the overall study and its limitations: Only a small fraction of recipient repertoires overlapped donor repertoires, with over 97% appearing de novo at the given depth. The sample size was limited, and because cells were not sorted, the contributions of CD4 and CD8 repertoires could not be separated. Donor and pretransplant recipient Inverse Simpson Index values predicted broader posttransplant TCR repertoire diversity. Recipient TCR diversity fell after transplant, with pathologically expanded clonotypes rising progressively from day 30 to day 180.

Here the sequenced sample was PBMCs, taken 100 days after allogeneic stem cell transplant. This clonotype was sampled from a female patient aged 45 to 65 who had an allogeneic stem cell transplant from an unrelated donor, so the T cells may come from the graft donor. Some clones in this sample may be carry-over from other donors' samples. The rearranged chain carries TRBV19 and TRBJ2-2, with TRBD2 matching 10 junction bases. Here is the DNA: TGTGCCAGTAGTATTAGAGCGGGGGGGACCGGGGAGCTGTTTTTT. It translates to CASSIRAGGTGELFF.